Shown below are 28 T cell receptor beta chains from a single sample sequenced in a study of blood T cell repertoires in COVID-19. The data were produced by immunoSEQ multiplex PCR, yet TCRdb's version contains in-frame clones alone and is incomplete. The sample contains about 80,000 clones, almost 85% of which appear only once. The sample taken for sequencing was peripheral blood. The receptors originated from a man at least 80 years old with acute or convalescent COVID-19.

The gene calls are TRBV10-1 and TRBJ2-1, with 9 bases aligning to TRBD1. Germline CDR1 is WNHNN and CDR2 is SYGVQD (reference sequence). The CDR3 has 15 amino acids. Trimming took 10 bases from V and 7 from J; bases not matched to a gene: 14. CDR3 sequence reads: CATRDGTGHENEQFF. CDR3 DNA sequence: TGCGCCACCAGGGATGGGACAGGGCATGAAAATGAGCAGTTCTTC.

The gene calls are TRBV30 and TRBJ1-1; 7 bases fit TRBD1. CDR1 is GTSNPN and CDR2 is SVGIG in the germline V gene (reference sequence). V trimming: 4 bases; J trimming: 1 base; junction bases outside the gene matches: 3. CDR3 length: 13 residues. The CDR3 bases are TGTGCCTGGAATAGGGGGCGGAACACTGAAGCTTTCTTT. Its translation is CAWNRGRNTEAFF.

This clone was counted a few times. CDR3: CASSIAGTDNEKLFF. The DNA of the CDR3 is TGTGCCAGCAGTATAGCCGGGACAGATAATGAAAAACTGTTTTTT. The chain is built from TRBV6-5 and TRBJ1-4; 7 bases agree with TRBD1. The CDR3 contains 15 residues. The J segment lost 4 bases and the V segment lost 5 bases, leaving 7 bases of the junction unmatched. CDR1 is MNHEY and CDR2 is SVGAGI in the germline V gene.

This clone was seen a single time. The J gene is TRBJ2-5, the V gene TRBV2; D is possibly TRBD1 (6 bases). CDR1 SNHLY and CDR2 FYNNEI come from the germline V gene. CDR3 length equals 13 residues. The V end lost 11 bases, the J end lost 5 bases, and 18 bases lay between the germline ends. In DNA, the CDR3 is TGTGCCGGGGCACAGGGCCTTGGGGAGACCCAGTACTTC. Translation: CAGAQGLGETQYF.

The chain recombines TRBV2 with TRBJ1-2, with 7 bases matching TRBD1. The CDR3 spans 14 residues. V was pared by 2 bases and J by 7 bases, with 7 bases of the junction left unmatched. The germline CDR1 and CDR2 sequences are SNHLY and FYNNEI. CDR3 DNA sequence: TGTGCCAGCAGTGAACTTAATAGGGGGCCTGGCTACACCTTC. As protein: CASSELNRGPGYTF.

The gene calls are TRBV7-3 and TRBJ2-3; D may be TRBD2 (7 bases). V was cut by 0 bases and J by 2 bases, with 15 bases left in between. Germline loops: CDR1 SGHTA, CDR2 FQGTGA. This CDR3 contains 17 residues. The CDR3 is CASSLTGGPLPTDTQYF. CDR3 nucleotides: TGTGCCAGCAGCTTAACCGGGGGGCCCCTCCCCACAGATACGCAGTATTTT. Based on the CDR3 plus reference TRBV7-3 and TRBJ2-3, the full variable domain is GAGVSQTPSNKVTEKGKYVELRCDPISGHTALYWYRQSLGQGPEFLIYFQGTGAADDSGLPNDRFFAVRPEGSVSTLKIQRTERGDSAVYLCASSLTGGPLPTDTQYFGPGTRLTVL.

V gene TRBV6-2 or TRBV6-3 combines with J gene TRBJ2-1; 11 positions match TRBD2. CDR1 and CDR2 from the germline V gene are MNHEY and SVGEGT. V trimming: 5 bases; J trimming: 9 bases; junction bases outside the gene matches: 6. The CDR3 spans 14 residues. The CDR3 is CASSIAGGPTEQFF. The CDR3 DNA is TGTGCCAGCAGTATAGCGGGGGGGCCAACTGAGCAGTTCTTC.

This clone was seen a single time. The rearrangement joins TRBV27 to TRBJ2-5; D remains ambiguous. This CDR3 is 13 amino acids long. Deletions cut 3 bases from V and 1 base from J, with 6 bases between. Per the germline V gene, CDR1 is MNHEY and CDR2 is SMNVEV (reference sequence). Here the CDR3 reads CASSFASQETQYF. The CDR3 DNA is TGTGCCAGCAGTTTTGCCAGCCAAGAGACCCAGTACTTC.

This sequence joins TRBV12-3 or TRBV12-4 and TRBJ1-2; a possible D gene is TRBD1 (6 bases). Trimming pared 4 bases from V and 8 bases from J, leaving 14 bases between. CDR3 length: 13 amino acids. CDR3 nucleotides: TGTGCCAGCAGTTGGCGCAGGGGATACGGCTACACCTTC. Its translation is CASSWRRGYGYTF.

The rearrangement links TRBV2 to TRBJ1-1; D is ambiguous. Germline V gene lookup returns CDR1 SNHLY and CDR2 FYNNEI. CDR3 length equals 11 residues. V was shortened by 2 bases and J by 14 bases, with 12 bases between the two germline ends. CDR3 protein: CASSESDLVFF. CDR3 DNA sequence: TGTGCCAGCAGTGAAAGCGACCTAGTATTCTTT.

The genes are TRBV6-5 and TRBJ2-1; 8 bases agree with TRBD2. In germline, CDR1 is MNHEY, CDR2 SVGAGI. The CDR3 is made up of 15 amino acids. V trimming: 7 bases; J trimming: 0 bases; junction bases outside the gene matches: 5. The CDR3 protein is CASTSGSSSYNEQFF. CDR3 DNA sequence: TGTGCCAGCACTAGCGGGTCGAGCTCCTACAATGAGCAGTTCTTC.

The rearrangement uses TRBV5-1 and TRBJ2-1; possibly TRBD1 for D (5 bases). Germline V gene data show CDR1 as SGHRS and CDR2 as YFSETQ. Trimming removed 4 bases at V and 2 bases at J, with 13 bases between. The CDR3 covers 15 residues. The CDR3 region has the DNA TGCGCCAGCAGCCCAAACCCAGGGACCTACAATGAGCAGTTCTTC. Translating gives CASSPNPGTYNEQFF.

This clone appeared once. This chain connects TRBV18 to TRBJ2-1; TRBD2 matches at 12 bases. After removal of 6 bases from V and 7 bases from J, the junction contained 10 bases not matched to a gene. The germline V gene has CDR1 KGHSH and CDR2 LQKENI. The CDR3 is 16 residues long. The CDR3 spells CASSRKTSGGTNEQFF. The CDR3 nucleotides are TGTGCCAGCTCCCGAAAGACTAGCGGGGGAACGAATGAGCAGTTCTTC.

V and J are TRBV19 and TRBJ1-4; TRBD1 is a possible D gene (5 bases). Germline V CDR1 and CDR2: LNHDA, SQIVND (reference sequence). Trimming removed 4 bases at V and 5 bases at J, with 14 bases between. The CDR3 spans 15 residues. As DNA, the CDR3 is TGTGCCAGTAGTAGAGGTCGACAGAAGAATGAAAAACTGTTTTTT. Protein: CASSRGRQKNEKLFF. Combining the CDR3 with reference TRBV19 and TRBJ1-4 gives the whole variable domain DGGITQSPKYLFRKEGQNVTLSCEQNLNHDAMYWYRQDPGQGLRLIYYSQIVNDFQKGDIAEGYSVSREKKESFPLTVTSAQKNPTAFYLCASSRGRQKNEKLFFGSGTQLSVL.

The chain has TRBV7-9 and TRBJ2-5, with 7 bases lining up with TRBD2. The junction had 17 bases not matched to a gene; V was cut back by 4 bases and J by 0 bases. CDR1 and CDR2 from the germline V gene are SEHNR and FQNEAQ (reference sequence). This CDR3 contains 19 residues. CDR3 amino acids: CASSSTWTSLGGNQETQYF. The CDR3 DNA reads TGTGCCAGCAGCTCGACCTGGACTAGTTTGGGGGGTAACCAAGAGACCCAGTACTTC.

The chain links TRBV5-6 to TRBJ1-2, with 8 bases lining up with TRBD1. The V and J ends lost 4 bases and 0 bases, in that order; junction bases with no gene match: 11. The germline gives CDR1 SGHDT, CDR2 YYEEEE. This CDR3 is 17 amino acids long. The DNA for the CDR3 is TGTGCCAGCAGCGATGGGACAGGTGGTTGGACTAACTATGGCTACACCTTC. Its protein is CASSDGTGGWTNYGYTF. The variable domain in full, with the rest retrieved from reference TRBV5-6 and TRBJ1-2, is DAGVTQSPTHLIKTRGQQVTLRCSPKSGHDTVSWYQQALGQGPQFIFQYYEEEERQRGNFPDRFSGHQFPNYSSELNVNALLLGDSALYLCASSDGTGGWTNYGYTFGSGTRLTVV.

The J gene is TRBJ1-5, the V gene TRBV2, with D possibly being TRBD1 (5 bases). Deletions cut 3 bases from V and 1 base from J, with 10 bases between. Germline V gene lookup returns CDR1 SNHLY and CDR2 FYNNEI. The CDR3 is made up of 15 amino acids. The CDR3 region is CASSETGGSNQPQHF. CDR3 DNA sequence: TGTGCCAGCAGTGAGACGGGGGGGAGCAATCAGCCCCAGCATTTT.

The V gene is TRBV29-1, the J gene TRBJ1-1; D perhaps matches TRBD1 (6 bases). Trimming removed 0 bases from V and 7 bases from J, with 15 bases in between. This CDR3 is 14 amino acids long. CDR1 and CDR2 (germline): SQVTM, ANQGSEA. CDR3 bases: TGCAGCGTTGAAGAGGACAGAACTAATCTTGAAGCTTTCTTT. This encodes CSVEEDRTNLEAFF.

The rearrangement joins TRBV6-5 to TRBJ2-7, with a possible D match to TRBD1 (6 bases). V lost 6 bases and J 0 bases, leaving 6 bases between the germline ends. The germline V gene has CDR1 MNHEY and CDR2 SVGAGI. The CDR3 loop spans 12 amino acids. CDR3 in amino acids: CASRDSSYEQYF. CDR3 sequence (DNA): TGTGCCAGCAGGGACAGCTCCTACGAGCAGTACTTC.

As regards this clone: A read error may produce the germline difference seen at one junction end. V gene TRBV10-3 combines with J gene TRBJ2-7; tentative D call: TRBD1 (5 bases). Germline assignment: CDR1 ENHRY and CDR2 SYGVKD. The CDR3 consists of 14 residues. The CDR3 DNA reads TGTGCCACCAGTAGTGGTCAGGGTAGCAACGAGCAGTACTTC. Protein: CATSSGQGSNEQYF.

This clone has just a few counts. The chain is built from TRBV2 and TRBJ2-5, with TRBD1 matching over 8 bases. Germline assignment: CDR1 SNHLY and CDR2 FYNNEI. Germline trimming cut 5 bases from V and 2 bases from J; bases unmatched to any gene: 4. The CDR3 is made up of 14 amino acids. The CDR3 nucleotides are TGTGCCAGCAGTTTTAGGACAGGGCAAGAGACCCAGTACTTC. As protein: CASSFRTGQETQYF.

The chain carries TRBV5-6 and TRBJ1-4; TRBD1 aligns across 11 bases. V dropped 2 bases and J dropped 8; count of bases not matched to a gene: 2. Per germline, CDR1 SGHDT and CDR2 YYEEEE. The CDR3 runs to 14 residues. The CDR3 DNA is TGTGCCAGCAGCTTTCGGACAGGGGGCGAAAAACTGTTTTTT. The encoded protein is CASSFRTGGEKLFF.

The chain is built from TRBV7-2 and TRBJ1-3; 8 positions agree with TRBD1. From germline, CDR1 is SGHTA and CDR2 FQGNSA. V lost 3 bases and J lost 4; bases outside the gene matches: 17. This CDR3 is built from 19 residues. The CDR3 loop reads CASSFRQGPSQRPGNTIYF. CDR3 DNA: TGTGCCAGCAGCTTCAGACAGGGGCCATCTCAACGGCCCGGAAACACCATATATTTT.

The chain links TRBV3-1 (or the pseudogene TRBV3-2) to TRBJ2-2; no reliable D call. The CDR3 runs 14 residues. Germline lookup yields CDR1 LGHDT and CDR2 YNNKEL (reference sequence). The V and J ends lost 1 base and 1 base respectively, with 4 bases between them. CDR3 bases: TGTGCCAGCAGCCAAGGAGGGAACACCGGGGAGCTGTTTTTT. It encodes CASSQGGNTGELFF.

The gene calls are TRBV5-1 and TRBJ2-1; 9 positions match TRBD2. J gave up 5 bases and V 4 bases, and 10 bases lay outside the gene matches. The CDR3 is made up of 16 amino acids. Germline V lookup: CDR1 SGHRS, CDR2 YFSETQ. CDR3 in DNA: TGCGCCAGCAGCCTGAACTCCCTAGCGGGGAACAATGAGCAGTTCTTC. Amino acids: CASSLNSLAGNNEQFF. The full variable domain, its missing parts supplied by reference TRBV5-1 and TRBJ2-1, is KAGVTQTPRYLIKTRGQQVTLSCSPISGHRSVSWYQQTPGQGLQFLFEYFSETQRNKGNFPGRFSGRQFSNSRSEMNVSTLELGDSALYLCASSLNSLAGNNEQFFGPGTRLTVL.

This chain joins TRBV9 and TRBJ2-3; D call uncertain. The germline V gene has CDR1 SGDLS and CDR2 YYNGEE. The CDR3 sequence is 14 residues long. Trimming pared 0 bases from V and 4 bases from J, leaving 9 bases between. CDR3 nucleotide sequence: TGTGCCAGCAGCGTAGGAGTCCCCCCAGATACGCAGTATTTT. It codes for CASSVGVPPDTQYF.

The rearrangement links TRBV12-3 or TRBV12-4 to TRBJ2-7; tentative D call: TRBD2 (5 bases). This CDR3 has 13 residues. The V and J ends lost 4 bases and 2 bases respectively, with 9 bases between them. CDR3 nucleotide sequence: TGTGCCAGCAGTTGGACTTATCCCTACGAGCAGTACTTC. This sequence encodes CASSWTYPYEQYF.

This chain joins TRBV3-1 (or the pseudogene TRBV3-2) and TRBJ2-2; 8 bases are a match to TRBD2. Trimming removed 8 bases from V and 4 bases from J; junction bases left unmatched: 3. Germline CDR1 LGHDT, CDR2 YNNKEL (reference sequence). CDR3 length equals 13 residues. CDR3 sequence: CASRGGGTGELFF. CDR3 DNA sequence: TGTGCCAGCCGGGGGGGCGGCACCGGGGAGCTGTTTTTT.